The clone carrying this TCR beta chain showed up just a few times. This sample stems from a study of T-cell reconstitution after alpha-beta-depleted transplantation in children. The TCRbeta library incorporated unique molecular identifiers. MiXCR, run by TCRdb on the PCR reads, gives a single entry per CDR3 protein. The sample lists some 520,000 distinct CDR3 sequences, 30% to 35% occurring once. Sequencing used PBMCs from the stem cell graft donor, obtained from the stem cell graft. This TCR was sampled from a human donor who donated a stem cell graft to a child with aplastic anemia.

CDR3 region: CASSSSRTTGELFF. CDR3 sequence (DNA): TGTGCCAGCAGCTCCTCCCGTACCACCGGGGAGCTGTTTTTT. The chain recombines TRBV7-8 with TRBJ2-2; the D is unclear. The ends were cut back, 4 bases at V and 4 bases at J, with 10 bases in the middle. This CDR3 spans 14 amino acids. The germline V gene has CDR1 SGHVS and CDR2 FQNEAQ.